This T cell receptor beta chain was documented in a study of T cell clones after liver transplantation. On this clone itself: Its antigen is undetermined.

This table comes from immunoSEQ multiplex PCR, and its TCRdb copy is limited to in-frame clones, with some not included. Among tens of thousands of clones, roughly 80% were seen once, and the ten largest hold 2% to 2.5%. The V gene's germline CDR1 is SGHNT and CDR2 YYREEE (reference sequence). CDR3 length equals 15 residues. The J segment lost 3 bases and the V segment lost 4 bases, leaving 6 bases of the junction unmatched. Findings and limits, study-wide: Compared with third party-reactive sequences, donor-reactive ones declined more, independent of withdrawal success. Low donor cell numbers restricted donor-reactive repertoire measurement in two subjects.

The starting material was CD4+ T cells from blood, obtained less than 50 months after liver transplant. This chain connects TRBV5-4 to TRBJ2-4; 8 nucleotides align to TRBD2. The clonotype was recovered from a human patient who received a liver transplant. Some T cells here may be from the graft donor. CDR3 sequence: CASSTLTSVKNIQYF. The CDR3 DNA reads TGTGCCAGCAGCACCCTGACTAGCGTCAAAAACATTCAGTACTTC.